These 2 T cell receptor beta chains were all obtained from the same sample, sequenced in a study of vaccination and CD4 T cells after COVID-19. Noted treatment: approximately 9-day PBMC culture with coronavirus spike peptide pools or control peptides (ViraFEST assay). Cultured CD4+ T cell DNA was sequenced using the Oncomine TCR Beta short-read assay. Each CDR3 protein gets one entry after TCRdb re-called the PCR reads with MiXCR. This sample has about 20,000 distinct CDR3 sequences, with 45% to 70% found just once. Antigens for these TCRs are unknown. Sequencing was performed on CD4+ T cells from blood, cultured in vitro. Receptors were obtained from a human donor who had recovered from COVID-19.

This chain links TRBV30 with TRBJ2-3; perhaps D is TRBD1 or TRBD2 (5 bases each). Deletions cut 1 base from V and 6 bases from J, with 5 bases between. The CDR3 is 11 amino acids. The germline V gene has CDR1 GTSNPN and CDR2 SVGIG (reference sequence). The CDR3 DNA reads as TGTGCCTGGAGTGGGGGGGATACGCAGTATTTT. It specifies CAWSGGDTQYF.

This clonotype was counted only a few times. This rearrangement joins TRBV27 to TRBJ1-2; 7 nucleotides line up with TRBD1. Trimming at V came to 6 bases and at J to 4 bases, leaving 8 bases not matched to a gene. Germline CDR1 is MNHEY and CDR2 is SMNVEV (reference sequence). The CDR3 contains 14 residues. CDR3 DNA: TGTGCCAGCAGCCTCACAGGGGCCGGCTATGGCTACACCTTC. The encoded protein is CASSLTGAGYGYTF.